This T cell receptor (beta chain) was recorded in a study of blood T cell repertoires in COVID-19. Patients at the Seattle site were enrolled during active infection and followed longitudinally. Sequenced by immunoSEQ multiplex PCR; TCRdb stores in-frame clones only, minus some. The table includes fewer than 300,000 clones, about 90% detected once. The CDR3 contains 14 residues. V shed 3 bases and J shed 1 base, with 10 bases lying between them. In germline, CDR1 is SGDLS, CDR2 YYNGEE. The rearrangement uses TRBV9 and TRBJ1-1, with D possibly being TRBD1 (5 bases). The clonotype was recovered from a young woman with COVID-19, enrolled during active disease. Sequencing was performed on peripheral blood. Written as DNA, the CDR3 is TGTGCCAGCAGCGCGATAGGACAGAACACTGAAGCTTTCTTT. It specifies CASSAIGQNTEAFF.